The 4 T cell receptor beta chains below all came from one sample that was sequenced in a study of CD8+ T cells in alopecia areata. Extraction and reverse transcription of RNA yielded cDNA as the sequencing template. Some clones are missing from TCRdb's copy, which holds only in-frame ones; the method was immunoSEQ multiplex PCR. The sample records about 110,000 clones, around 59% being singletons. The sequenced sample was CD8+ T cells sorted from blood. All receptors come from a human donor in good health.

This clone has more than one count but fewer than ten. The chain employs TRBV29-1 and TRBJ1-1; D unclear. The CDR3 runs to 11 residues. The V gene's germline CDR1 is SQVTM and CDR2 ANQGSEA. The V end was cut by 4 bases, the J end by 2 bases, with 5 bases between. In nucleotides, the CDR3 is TGCAGCGTTGTCCCTAACACTGAAGCTTTCTTT. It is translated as CSVVPNTEAFF.

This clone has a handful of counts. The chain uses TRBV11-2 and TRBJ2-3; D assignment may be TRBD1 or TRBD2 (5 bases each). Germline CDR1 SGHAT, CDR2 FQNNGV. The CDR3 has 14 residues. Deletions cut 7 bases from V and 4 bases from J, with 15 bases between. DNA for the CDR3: TGTGCCAGCAACAAGGCTGGGGGAGCAGATACGCAGTATTTT. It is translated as CASNKAGGADTQYF.

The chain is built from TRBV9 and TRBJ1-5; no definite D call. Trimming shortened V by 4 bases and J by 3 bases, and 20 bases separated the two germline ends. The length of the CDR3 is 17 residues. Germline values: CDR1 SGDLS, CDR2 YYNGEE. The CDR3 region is CASSSLGLYEHNQPQHF. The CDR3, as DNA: TGTGCCAGCAGCTCACTAGGGCTGTACGAGCACAATCAGCCCCAGCATTTT.

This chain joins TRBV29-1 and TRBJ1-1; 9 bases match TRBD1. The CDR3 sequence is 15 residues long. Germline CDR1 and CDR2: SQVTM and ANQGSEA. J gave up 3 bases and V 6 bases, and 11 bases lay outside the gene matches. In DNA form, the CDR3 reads TGCAGCGTCGGACTACAGGGGGCGGTGGACACTGAAGCTTTCTTT. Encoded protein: CSVGLQGAVDTEAFF.